The 9 T cell receptor beta chains below were found in one sample sequenced in a study of T cell responses to AZD1222 COVID-19 vaccine. Clones were sequenced by immunoSEQ multiplex PCR, and TCRdb holds only the in-frame ones, with some missing. This sample has about 160,000 clones, with 91% found just once. The specimen was peripheral blood, collected on day 0 of AZD1222 vaccination. The receptors come from an adult in good health.

V and J are TRBV11-1 and TRBJ2-7; 11 bases agree with TRBD2. The germline CDR1 and CDR2 sequences are SGHAT and FQDESV (reference sequence). CDR3 length: 15 residues. V trimming: 5 bases; J trimming: 0 bases; junction bases outside the gene matches: 3. CDR3 sequence reads: CASSPTSGSSYEQYF. Written as DNA, the CDR3 is TGTGCCAGCAGCCCTACTAGCGGGAGCTCCTACGAGCAGTACTTC. The whole variable domain, filled in from reference TRBV11-1 and TRBJ2-7, reads EAEVAQSPRYKITEKSQAVAFWCDPISGHATLYWYRQILGQGPELLVQFQDESVVDDSQLPKDRFSAERLKGVDSTLKIQPAELGDSAMYLCASSPTSGSSYEQYFGPGTRLTVT.

The gene calls are TRBV24-1 and TRBJ1-2; no firm D call. Per germline, CDR1 KGHDR and CDR2 SFDVKD. V lost 2 bases to trimming and J lost 5 bases, with 8 bases between them. This CDR3 has 13 residues. CDR3 DNA sequence: TGTGCCACCAGTGATTCAGACTTTTATGGCTACACCTTC. Protein sequence: CATSDSDFYGYTF.

V usage is TRBV29-1 and J usage is TRBJ1-2, with D perhaps matching TRBD1 (5 bases). V lost 6 bases to trimming and J lost 6 bases, with 17 bases between them. This CDR3 spans 13 amino acids. Germline V lookup: CDR1 SQVTM, CDR2 ANQGSEA. CDR3 in DNA: TGCAGCGTCTTGGACGGGACTGGGGATGGCTACACCTTC. This codes for CSVLDGTGDGYTF.

V and J are TRBV5-1 and TRBJ2-3; TRBD2 matches 13 bases. Germline trimming cut 3 bases from V and 6 bases from J; bases unmatched to any gene: 7. Per germline, CDR1 SGHRS and CDR2 YFSETQ. The length of the CDR3 is 16 residues. CDR3 loop: CASSSTSGRPGDTQYF. The CDR3 DNA follows: TGCGCCAGCAGCTCGACTAGCGGGAGGCCCGGGGATACGCAGTATTTT.

The chain joins TRBV5-5 to TRBJ2-7; tentatively, D is TRBD1 or TRBD2 (5 bases each). CDR1 is SGHKS and CDR2 is YYEKEE in the germline V gene (reference sequence). There are 12 residues in the CDR3. Trimming cost V 7 bases and J 2 bases, with 10 bases left between them. The CDR3 DNA is TGTGCCAGCCGGGACCTCGCCTACGAGCAGTACTTC. Its translation: CASRDLAYEQYF.

The chain uses TRBV10-3 and TRBJ2-1; D is unclear. Germline assignment: CDR1 ENHRY and CDR2 SYGVKD. Trimming shortened V by 0 bases and J by 9 bases, and 9 bases separated the two germline ends. The CDR3 runs 13 residues. This CDR3 reads CAISESFRSEQFF. As DNA, the CDR3 is TGTGCCATCAGTGAGTCGTTTAGGTCTGAGCAGTTCTTC.

The chain carries TRBV5-1 and TRBJ2-7; D possibly matches TRBD1 or TRBD2 (5 bases each). Trimming cost V 4 bases and J 5 bases, with 22 bases left between them. The CDR3 is 16 amino acids. In germline, CDR1 is SGHRS, CDR2 YFSETQ. CDR3 coding DNA: TGCGCCAGCAGCGAGGTGCAGGGTTCTCTAGCTAACGAGCAGTACTTC. It is translated as CASSEVQGSLANEQYF.

The V and J genes are TRBV7-2 and TRBJ1-4; TRBD1 aligns across 9 bases. Losses at the gene ends were 5 bases for V and 3 bases for J; bases not matched to a gene: 1. The CDR3 spans 14 residues. Germline V CDR1 and CDR2: SGHTA, FQGNSA. CDR3: CASSRDRANEKLFF. The CDR3, as DNA: TGTGCCAGCAGCCGGGACAGGGCTAATGAAAAACTGTTTTTT.

The chain employs TRBV19 and TRBJ2-5, with 10 positions matching TRBD1. The CDR3 covers 15 residues. Germline CDR1 is LNHDA and CDR2 is SQIVND (reference sequence). Trimming at V came to 7 bases and at J to 4 bases, leaving 9 bases not matched to a gene. The CDR3 nucleotides are TGTGCCAGTAACCCTCGACAGGGGGCTGGAGAGACCCAGTACTTC. Translation gives CASNPRQGAGETQYF.